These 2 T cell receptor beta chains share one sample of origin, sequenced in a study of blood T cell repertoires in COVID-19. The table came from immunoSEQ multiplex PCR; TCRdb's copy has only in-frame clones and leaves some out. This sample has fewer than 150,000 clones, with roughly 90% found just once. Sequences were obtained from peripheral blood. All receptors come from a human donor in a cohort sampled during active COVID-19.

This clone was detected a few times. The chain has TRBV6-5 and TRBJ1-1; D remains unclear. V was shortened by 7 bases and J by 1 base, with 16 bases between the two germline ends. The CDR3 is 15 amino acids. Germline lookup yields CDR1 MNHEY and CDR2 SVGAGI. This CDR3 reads CASKRKQGANTEAFF. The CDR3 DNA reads TGTGCCAGCAAGAGGAAGCAAGGAGCGAACACTGAAGCTTTCTTT.

CDR3 sequence reads: CASSSGTATYEQYF. The CDR3 DNA reads TGTGCCAGTAGTTCCGGGACAGCGACCTACGAGCAGTACTTC. The genes are TRBV19 and TRBJ2-7, with 7 bases aligning to TRBD1. The V segment lost 5 bases and the J segment 2 bases; nucleotides outside the gene matches: 6. Germline V gene sequence: CDR1 LNHDA, CDR2 SQIVND (reference sequence). The CDR3 spans 14 residues.